The 14 T cell receptor beta chains in this list originate from one sample, sequenced in a study of resident and recirculating memory T cells in vitiligo (dated by TCRdb to about 2018). The library came from the immunoSEQ multiplex PCR assay. TCRdb re-hosts the immuneACCESS table, in-frame sequences only. Its copies lack some clones; in the studies checked, an unresolved V gene accounts for under half of them, and the cause for the rest is not known. In all, the sample holds approximately 69,000 clones, and approximately 90% of those were seen once. Over 4% of the sample is held by the ten biggest clonotypes. The sequencing input was blood. All receptors derive from a male donor with vitiligo.

J is TRBJ2-5 and V is TRBV10-3; D gene ambiguous. Germline V gene data show CDR1 as ENHRY and CDR2 as SYGVKD. The CDR3 is 14 amino acids. V shed 3 bases and J shed 2 bases, with 10 bases lying between them. CDR3 sequence reads: CAISESEIQETQYF. CDR3 DNA: TGTGCCATCAGTGAATCGGAGATACAAGAGACCCAGTACTTC.

V usage is TRBV6-5 and J usage is TRBJ1-4; TRBD1 matches at 9 bases. J gave up 6 bases and V 6 bases, and 5 bases lay outside the gene matches. There are 14 residues in the CDR3. Germline CDR1 MNHEY, CDR2 SVGAGI. CDR3 coding DNA: TGTGCCAGCAGCCACGACAGGGGGGATGAAAAACTGTTTTTT. It codes for CASSHDRGDEKLFF.

The chain employs TRBV27 and TRBJ1-1; 8 bases map to TRBD1. Germline loops: CDR1 MNHEY, CDR2 SMNVEV (reference sequence). The CDR3 consists of 12 residues. V was clipped by 5 bases and J by 6 bases; unmatched bases: 2. This chain's CDR3 is CASSQTGAEAFF. CDR3 DNA: TGTGCCAGCAGTCAGACAGGGGCTGAAGCTTTCTTT.

The chain recombines TRBV11-2 with TRBJ1-1; 7 bases line up with TRBD1. CDR3 length equals 15 residues. The trim removed 5 bases at V and 1 base at J, leaving 7 bases unmatched. In germline, CDR1 is SGHAT, CDR2 FQNNGV. CDR3 sequence: CASSGLDRTNTEAFF. The CDR3 DNA follows: TGTGCCAGCAGCGGTCTGGACAGGACGAACACTGAAGCTTTCTTT.

The chain joins TRBV4-2 to TRBJ2-2, with 7 bases identical to TRBD1. From germline, CDR1 is LGHNA and CDR2 YNFKEQ. The CDR3 length is 17 residues. With V trimmed by 0 bases and J by 2 bases, 6 bases remained unmatched. CDR3 sequence (DNA): TGTGCCAGCAGCCAAGAGTTGTACAGGGGTAACACCGGGGAGCTGTTTTTT. This sequence encodes CASSQELYRGNTGELFF.

This clone was observed a few times. The chain employs TRBV2 and TRBJ1-6; D remains unclear. V lost 1 base and J lost 14, with 9 bases in between. The CDR3 has 12 amino acids. Germline V gene data show CDR1 as SNHLY and CDR2 as FYNNEI. For the CDR3, the DNA is TGTGCCAGCAGTGAAGGTTTAGTAGCCCTCCACTTT. Encoded protein: CASSEGLVALHF.

The chain recombines TRBV2 with TRBJ1-2, with 8 bases that match TRBD1. CDR1 is SNHLY and CDR2 is FYNNEI in the germline V gene. This CDR3 comprises 14 residues. V lost 5 bases and J lost 3; bases outside the gene matches: 5. CDR3 residues: CASSTGQADYGYTF. The CDR3, as DNA: TGTGCCAGCAGTACGGGACAGGCCGACTATGGCTACACCTTC.

This clone has only one observation. The chain joins TRBV21-1 to TRBJ2-1; the DNA was not compared with TRBD2, the D call given in the table. TRBV21-1 is shown as a pseudogene. The CDR3 spans 19 residues. CDR3 coding DNA: TGTGCCAGCAGACGGGTACTAGCTACACCACACCATTCCGACAATGAGCAGTTCTTC. It codes for CASRRVLATPHHSDNEQFF.

CDR3 sequence: CASSLDREYGYTF. CDR3 coding DNA: TGCGCCAGCAGTCTCGACAGGGAATATGGCTACACCTTC. J is TRBJ1-2 and V is TRBV4-3; 7 bases map to TRBD1. The CDR3 is 13 amino acids. Germline CDR1 reads LGHNA; CDR2 reads YSLEER. J lost 5 bases, V lost 6 bases, and 6 bases had no gene match.

This clone was seen once. CDR3 DNA: TGCGCCAGCAGCCAAGATCAGGGGAGTTATCTGTTTTTT. It specifies CASSQDQGSYLFF. The genes are TRBV4-3 and TRBJ1-4; D possibly corresponds to TRBD1 (6 bases). The CDR3 loop spans 13 amino acids. Germline CDR1 LGHNA, CDR2 YSLEER. Trimming took 0 bases from V and 14 from J, leaving 13 bases between them.

The chain employs TRBV28 and TRBJ2-1; tentatively, D is TRBD1 (6 bases). The ends were cut back, 6 bases at V and 7 bases at J, with 19 bases in the middle. The CDR3 totals 15 residues. Germline V gives CDR1 MDHEN, CDR2 SYDVKM. In nucleotides, the CDR3 is TGTGCCAGCAGCTCAACAGGGCTTCCGACAAATGAGCAGTTCTTC. Residues: CASSSTGLPTNEQFF.

The J gene is TRBJ2-1, the V gene TRBV5-4; D gene uncertain. The CDR3 length is 12 residues. The germline V gene has CDR1 SGHNT and CDR2 YYREEE (reference sequence). V was pared by 4 bases and J by 9 bases, with 11 bases between. Here the CDR3 reads CASSAWAREQFF. CDR3 sequence (DNA): TGTGCCAGCAGCGCCTGGGCCCGTGAGCAGTTCTTC.

The chain carries TRBV11-3 and TRBJ2-7, with a tentative D call TRBD2 (6 bases). Germline CDR1 and CDR2: SGHNT and YENEEA. This CDR3 is 13 amino acids long. Trimming shortened V by 3 bases and J by 5 bases, and 11 bases separated the two germline ends. The CDR3 sequence is CASSFGTGDEQYF. The DNA of the CDR3 is TGTGCCAGCAGCTTTGGGACGGGGGACGAGCAGTACTTC.

This clone has just one count. The CDR3 DNA follows: TGTGCCAGCAGCGCTCAAGGGGGCTCCGGGGCCAACGTCCTGACTTTC. As protein: CASSAQGGSGANVLTF. The rearrangement joins TRBV4-2 to TRBJ2-6; 7 bases map to TRBD1. J was trimmed by 4 bases and V by 5 bases; bases with no gene match: 8. CDR3 size: 16 residues. CDR1 and CDR2 from the germline V gene are LGHNA and YNFKEQ.